The clone carrying this T cell receptor (beta chain) appeared once. Its antigen is not identified. The data originate from a study of OX40 agonist ivuxolimab in advanced cancers. In the study overall: Every 2 weeks, patients got intravenous ivuxolimab at one of six dose levels (0.01-10 mg/kg).

Exclusion applied to patients with autoimmune disease history or systemic immunosuppression. Germline CDR1 and CDR2: SGHAT and FQNNGV. Trimming pared 6 bases from V and 5 bases from J, leaving 13 bases between. This CDR3 region has 14 residues. Study observations and caveats: Clonal expansion was among the lowest in partial responders at 0.1-3.0 mg/kg, especially CD8+.

Some clones are missing from TCRdb's copy, which holds only in-frame ones; the method was immunoSEQ multiplex PCR. The sample lists 15,000 to 25,000 clones, roughly 89% seen once, with around half in the top ten. The clonotype comes from an adult with an advanced solid tumor such as melanoma, head and neck, liver or kidney cancer. This rearrangement joins TRBV11-2 to TRBJ1-4, with D tentatively TRBD1 (6 bases). Sequences were derived from CD4+ or CD8+ T cells sorted from blood, sampled in a trial of the OX40 agonist ivuxolimab. The CDR3 coding sequence is TGTGCCAGCAGTCTACAGGGTGGAAATGAAAAACTGTTTTTT. The encoded protein is CASSLQGGNEKLFF.